The 18 T cell receptor beta chains reported below all come from one sample, sequenced in a study of blood T cell repertoires in COVID-19. Measured with immunoSEQ multiplex PCR; TCRdb has only the in-frame clones, and not every one. The sample holds 150,000 to 200,000 clones; 85% to 90% are singletons and the top ten take roughly 3.9%. The material sequenced was peripheral blood. The receptors shown here come from a man younger than 30 with active or convalescent COVID-19.

The rearrangement links TRBV18 to TRBJ1-3, with 9 bases identical to TRBD1. CDR1 and CDR2 from the germline V gene are KGHSH and LQKENI. V shed 5 bases, J shed 2 bases, and the junction held 4 bases outside the gene matches. CDR3 length: 15 residues. The CDR3 here is CASSEYRGPGNTIYF. The CDR3, as DNA: TGTGCCAGCTCAGAGTACAGGGGGCCTGGAAACACCATATATTTT.

The chain couples TRBV7-3 to TRBJ2-1; the D gene is possibly TRBD1 (6 bases). Trimming took off 4 bases at V and 2 bases at J, with 9 bases between the two ends. The CDR3 consists of 14 residues. CDR1 is SGHTA, CDR2 FQGTGA, per germline. The CDR3 reads CASSSTGTYNEQFF. The CDR3 region has the DNA TGTGCCAGCAGCTCGACAGGAACCTACAATGAGCAGTTCTTC.

Only one count was recorded for this clone. This sequence joins TRBV7-2 and TRBJ1-2, with D tentatively TRBD1 (5 bases). The ends were cut back, 0 bases at V and 0 bases at J, with 14 bases in the middle. This CDR3 has 17 residues. Germline values: CDR1 SGHTA, CDR2 FQGNSA. This CDR3 reads CASSLAAGVTANYGYTF. CDR3 in DNA: TGTGCCAGCAGCTTAGCGGCGGGGGTGACCGCTAACTATGGCTACACCTTC.

This clone was seen once. The V call is TRBV30, the J call TRBJ2-1, with a possible D match to TRBD1 (6 bases). The CDR3 is 12 amino acids. V gave up 8 bases and J gave up 15 bases, with 23 bases separating them. Germline V gene sequence: CDR1 GTSNPN, CDR2 SVGIG (reference sequence). In nucleotides, the CDR3 is TGTGCCCTGGAGGCTGACAGGTCTCTGTGGTTCTTC. Protein sequence: CALEADRSLWFF.

This chain links TRBV6-2 or TRBV6-3 with TRBJ1-1; a weak D match, TRBD1 (5 bases). V was shortened by 4 bases and J by 4 bases, with 13 bases between the two germline ends. CDR3 length equals 14 residues. The germline V gene encodes CDR1 MNHEY and CDR2 SVGEGT. The CDR3: CASSFPGWSTEAFF. As DNA, the CDR3 is TGTGCCAGCAGTTTCCCAGGGTGGAGCACTGAAGCTTTCTTT.

This chain links TRBV5-6 with TRBJ2-3, with TRBD2 as a possible D gene (7 bases). The germline V and J ends were trimmed by 1 base and 6 bases, with 18 bases remaining between them. The CDR3 sequence is 16 residues long. CDR1 and CDR2 from the germline V gene are SGHDT and YYEEEE. The CDR3 DNA reads as TGTGCCAGCAGCTTGTGGCGGGGGCGATCCCGGGATACGCAGTATTTT. Encoded protein: CASSLWRGRSRDTQYF.

This clone was found once. V is TRBV5-4 and J is TRBJ1-2; no definite D call. There are 12 residues in the CDR3. The germline V and J ends were trimmed by 4 bases and 12 bases, with 16 bases remaining between them. The germline CDR1 and CDR2 sequences are SGHNT and YYREEE (reference sequence). CDR3: CASSIGPGIHTF. The CDR3 bases are TGTGCCAGCAGCATAGGTCCGGGGATCCACACCTTC. Supplemented by reference TRBV5-4 and TRBJ1-2, the full variable domain reads ETGVTQSPTHLIKTRGQQVTLRCSSQSGHNTVSWYQQALGQGPQFIFQYYREEENGRGNFPPRFSGLQFPNYSSELNVNALELDDSALYLCASSIGPGIHTFGSGTRLTVV.

The rearrangement uses TRBV21-1 and TRBJ1-1. TRBV21-1 is a recognized pseudogene. The CDR3 contains 15 residues. As DNA, the CDR3 is TGTGCCAGCAGCCTCCAAACGGGATGGAACACTGAAGCTTTCTTT. This sequence encodes CASSLQTGWNTEAFF.

The chain is built from TRBV29-1 and TRBJ1-1; D ambiguous. Germline V CDR1 and CDR2: SQVTM, ANQGSEA. This CDR3 comprises 12 residues. V gave up 7 bases and J gave up 4 bases, with 13 bases separating them. The CDR3: CSGAHGVTEAFF. CDR3 nucleotide sequence: TGCAGCGGGGCACACGGGGTCACTGAAGCTTTCTTT.

In this sample, this clone turned up once. The chain recombines TRBV3-1 (or the pseudogene TRBV3-2) with TRBJ2-2; D gene ambiguous. Germline lookup yields CDR1 LGHDT and CDR2 YNNKEL (reference sequence). This CDR3 contains 12 residues. V lost 1 base and J 8 bases, leaving 5 bases between the germline ends. The CDR3 nucleotides are TGTGCCAGCAGCCAAGCGTTGGGGGAGCTGTTTTTT. Protein product: CASSQALGELFF.

The gene calls are TRBV5-4 and TRBJ1-6, with D perhaps TRBD1 (6 bases). The CDR3 sequence is 15 residues long. Germline loops: CDR1 SGHNT, CDR2 YYREEE (reference sequence). V lost 2 bases to trimming and J lost 9 bases, with 15 bases between them. In DNA form, the CDR3 reads TGTGCCAGCAGCTTAGATACAGGGCGACGTTCACCCCTCCACTTT. Its translation: CASSLDTGRRSPLHF.

The rearrangement joins TRBV5-1 to TRBJ2-3, with TRBD2 matching 7 bases. Germline V lookup: CDR1 SGHRS, CDR2 YFSETQ. The CDR3 runs 15 residues. Germline trimming cut 5 bases from V and 1 base from J; bases unmatched to any gene: 7. The CDR3 loop is CASSFNLAGTDTQYF. The CDR3 nucleotides are TGCGCCAGCAGTTTTAACCTAGCGGGCACAGATACGCAGTATTTT.

CDR3 residues: CASSSRTGGVSQTNTGELFF. The CDR3 bases are TGTGCCAGCAGCTCTCGGACAGGGGGAGTAAGTCAGACGAACACCGGGGAGCTGTTTTTT. V and J are TRBV5-4 and TRBJ2-2; TRBD1 agrees at 10 bases. The CDR3 contains 20 residues. J lost 0 bases, V lost 3 bases, and 14 bases had no gene match. Germline CDR1 is SGHNT and CDR2 is YYREEE (reference sequence).

This chain's CDR3 is CASSLGDGVITDTQYF. CDR3 sequence (DNA): TGCGCCAGCAGCTTGGGAGACGGGGTGATCACAGATACGCAGTATTTT. V usage is TRBV5-1 and J usage is TRBJ2-3, with D possibly TRBD2 on 5 matching bases. The CDR3 has 16 residues. Germline V gives CDR1 SGHRS, CDR2 YFSETQ. The germline V and J ends were trimmed by 0 bases and 2 bases, with 13 bases remaining between them.

The chain couples TRBV5-1 to TRBJ2-1; the D gene is possibly TRBD1 (5 bases). Trimming took 7 bases from V and 3 from J, leaving 17 bases between them. CDR1 and CDR2 from the germline V gene are SGHRS and YFSETQ. There are 15 residues in the CDR3. CDR3 nucleotide sequence: TGCGCCAGCTACCCAGGGTACGGAATCTACAATGAGCAGTTCTTC. Translating it yields CASYPGYGIYNEQFF.

The V call is TRBV18, the J call TRBJ1-1; 7 bases agree with TRBD1. Germline CDR1 and CDR2: KGHSH and LQKENI. The J segment lost 3 bases and the V segment lost 2 bases, leaving 6 bases of the junction unmatched. CDR3 size: 15 residues. CDR3 DNA sequence: TGTGCCAGCTCACCAGTCGGGACAGCGGACACTGAAGCTTTCTTT. Translated, it gives CASSPVGTADTEAFF.

The chain carries TRBV9 and TRBJ2-3, with TRBD2 as a possible D gene (5 bases). The CDR3 is 13 residues long. The V end was cut by 3 bases, the J end by 2 bases, with 7 bases between. CDR1 SGDLS and CDR2 YYNGEE come from the germline V gene. The CDR3 spells CASSAGSTDTQYF. The CDR3 region has the DNA TGTGCCAGCAGCGCGGGGTCCACAGATACGCAGTATTTT. The complete variable domain, with remaining parts taken from reference TRBV9 and TRBJ2-3, reads DSGVTQTPKHLITATGQRVTLRCSPRSGDLSVYWYQQSLDQGLQFLIQYYNGEERAKGNILERFSAQQFPDLHSELNLSSLELGDSALYFCASSAGSTDTQYFGPGTRLTVL.

This chain uses TRBV6-5 with TRBJ1-4, with 11 bases fitting TRBD1. Germline CDR1 and CDR2: MNHEY and SVGAGI. The V segment lost 2 bases and the J segment 8 bases; nucleotides outside the gene matches: 4. The CDR3 length is 15 residues. The CDR3: CASSYAGTGGEKLFF. CDR3 coding DNA: TGTGCCAGCAGTTACGCCGGGACAGGGGGAGAAAAACTGTTTTTT.